A selection of T cell receptor beta chains follows, all from one sample in a study of CXCR3-negative and CXCR3-positive naive CD8 T cells. Each CDR3 protein gets one entry in TCRdb, which reprocessed the 5' RACE reads and gives no DNA. The repertoire table contains about 150,000 distinct CDR3 sequences. Material for sequencing was naive CXCR3+ CD8+ T cells from blood. These TCRs come from a human donor in good health. Some clones in this sample may be carry-over from other donors' samples. The CDR3 runs from the conserved cysteine through the conserved F or W.

>TRBV5-1|TRBJ2-1
CASSLEATTYSEQFF
>TRBV12-3/TRBV12-4|TRBJ2-7
CASSGQGRGSYEQYF
>TRBV20-1|TRBJ2-7
CSARGDFHYEQYF
>TRBV30|TRBJ1-4
CAWSVGTELFF
>TRBV9|TRBJ1-2
CASSVAGTVDYGYTF
>TRBV20-1|TRBJ2-7
CSARKLAGSSYEQYF
>TRBV27|TRBJ2-1
CASSFTGGSYNEQFF
>TRBV28|TRBJ2-7
CASSLITSGLQYEQYF
>TRBV7-3|TRBJ1-5
CASSLTSGRGDQPQHF
>TRBV12-3/TRBV12-4|TRBJ2-1
CASSIGRADNEQFF
>TRBV7-9|TRBJ2-7
CASGSSGLYEQYF
>TRBV9|TRBJ1-2
CASSVSTGEYYGYTF
>TRBV5-6|TRBJ2-7
CASRYFSSTYEQYF
>TRBV15|TRBJ2-3
CATSRDRRALSGLADTQYF
>TRBV6-4|TRBJ1-5
CASSAESNQPQHF
>TRBV6-4|TRBJ2-1
CASSDGEQNYNEQFF
>TRBV12-3/TRBV12-4|TRBJ2-1
CASSFGTGGTEQFF
>TRBV6-6|TRBJ2-2
CASSQGVSGELFF
>TRBV5-1|TRBJ2-3
CASSFPGLAGGPTYPDTQYF
>TRBV12-3/TRBV12-4|TRBJ2-1
CASSLVGDSSYNEQFF
>TRBV5-1|TRBJ1-1
CASSSTTVVGWQGIRMNTEAFF
>TRBV20-1|TRBJ1-2
CSAADSLNYGYTF
>TRBV12-3/TRBV12-4|TRBJ2-2
CAITKGESSNTGELFF
>TRBV6-5|TRBJ2-7
CASSYEGSYEQYF
>TRBV7-9|TRBJ2-1
CASSLYGKNEQFF
>TRBV6-4|TRBJ2-1
CASSDSLVSEQFF
>TRBV15|TRBJ1-2
CATSTGTGPHYGYTF
>TRBV4-1|TRBJ2-1
CASSQDIAGGREAEQFF
>TRBV7-3|TRBJ2-3
CASSLGLEDTQYF
>TRBV21-1|TRBJ1-5
CASSNLRTGGNQPQHF
>TRBV15|TRBJ2-2
CATRTGYVGELFF
>TRBV19|TRBJ2-2
CASSKRWDPFNTGELFF